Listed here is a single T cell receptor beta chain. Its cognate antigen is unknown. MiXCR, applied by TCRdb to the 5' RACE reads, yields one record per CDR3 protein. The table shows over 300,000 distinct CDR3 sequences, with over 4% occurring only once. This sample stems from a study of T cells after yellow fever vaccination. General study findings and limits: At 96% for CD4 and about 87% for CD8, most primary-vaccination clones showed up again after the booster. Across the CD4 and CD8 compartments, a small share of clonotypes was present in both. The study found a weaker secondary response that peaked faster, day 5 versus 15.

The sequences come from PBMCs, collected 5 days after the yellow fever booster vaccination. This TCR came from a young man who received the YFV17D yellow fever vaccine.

The CDR3 DNA reads as TGTGCCTGGACATACAGGGGGAGGGCCAAAAACATTCAGTACTTC. Translation: CAWTYRGRAKNIQYF. The J gene is TRBJ2-4, the V gene TRBV30; 8 bases align to TRBD1. The ends lost 4 bases at V and 1 base at J; junction bases unmatched: 6. The germline V gene has CDR1 GTSNPN and CDR2 SVGIG (reference sequence). The CDR3 covers 15 residues.